This TCR beta chain was sequenced for a study of T cells in Graves' hyperthyroidism and ophthalmopathy. The investigators amplified TCR beta CDR3 regions from RNA transcripts. HTBI primers were used for first-round RT-PCR of the TCR CDR3. TCRdb ran MiXCR on the multiplex PCR reads and lists one entry per CDR3 protein. The table includes some 800,000 distinct CDR3 sequences, about 38% detected once. As to this clonotype: Its specificity is not known.

About 10 ml fresh peripheral blood yielded the PBMCs. Findings of the study overall: Most clonotypes that expanded in the thyroid above 0.001 also showed up in blood.

CDR1 is MNHEY, CDR2 SVGAGI, per germline. The CDR3 has 11 residues. Trimming removed 0 bases at V and 14 bases at J, with 5 bases between. Sequenced: blood. The source of this sequence is a man younger than 35 with Graves' hyperthyroidism. This sequence joins TRBV6-5 and TRBJ1-6; D is uncertain. As DNA, the CDR3 is TGTGCCAGCAGTTACTCCCCGTCCCTCCACTTT. This sequence encodes CASSYSPSLHF.